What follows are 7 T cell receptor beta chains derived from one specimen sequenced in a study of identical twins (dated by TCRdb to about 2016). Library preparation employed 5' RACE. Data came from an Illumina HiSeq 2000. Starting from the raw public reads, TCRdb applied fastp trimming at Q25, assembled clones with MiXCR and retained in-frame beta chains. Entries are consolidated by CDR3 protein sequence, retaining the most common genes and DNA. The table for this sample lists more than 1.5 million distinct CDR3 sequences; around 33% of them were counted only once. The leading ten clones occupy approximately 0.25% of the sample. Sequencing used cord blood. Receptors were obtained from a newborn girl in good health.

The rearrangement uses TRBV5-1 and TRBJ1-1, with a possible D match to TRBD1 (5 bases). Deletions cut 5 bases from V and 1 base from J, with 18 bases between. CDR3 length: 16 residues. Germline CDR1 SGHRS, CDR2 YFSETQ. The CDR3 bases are TGCGCCAGCAGGCCGAACATCGACAGACGGAACACTGAAGCTTTCTTT. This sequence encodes CASRPNIDRRNTEAFF.

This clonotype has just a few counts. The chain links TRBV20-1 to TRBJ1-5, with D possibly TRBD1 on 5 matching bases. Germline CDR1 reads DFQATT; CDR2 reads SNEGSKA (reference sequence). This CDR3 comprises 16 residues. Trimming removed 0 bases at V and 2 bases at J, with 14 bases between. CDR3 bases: TGCAGTGCTAGAGATGTAGGAGGGGAGCGCAATCAGCCCCAGCATTTT. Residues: CSARDVGGERNQPQHF.

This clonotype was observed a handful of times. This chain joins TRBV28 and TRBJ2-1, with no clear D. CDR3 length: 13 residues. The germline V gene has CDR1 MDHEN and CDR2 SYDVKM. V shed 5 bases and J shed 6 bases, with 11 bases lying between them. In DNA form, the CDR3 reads TGTGCCAGCAGTCGCAGGTTAAGCAATGAGCAGTTCTTC. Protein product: CASSRRLSNEQFF.

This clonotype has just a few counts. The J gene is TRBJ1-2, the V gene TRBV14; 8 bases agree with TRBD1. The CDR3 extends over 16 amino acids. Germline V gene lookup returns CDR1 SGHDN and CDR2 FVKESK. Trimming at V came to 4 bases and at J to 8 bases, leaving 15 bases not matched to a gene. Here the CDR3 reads CASSPPGQGWLGGYTF. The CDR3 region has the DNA TGTGCCAGCAGCCCCCCTGGACAGGGTTGGCTTGGGGGCTACACCTTC.

In nucleotides, the CDR3 is TGCGCCAGCAGCCAAGATACAGGGGGGGTAAAACTGTTTTTT. It yields the protein CASSQDTGGVKLFF. The chain combines TRBV4-1 with TRBJ1-4; 8 bases align to TRBD1. The CDR3 sequence is 14 residues long. Germline assignment: CDR1 MGHRA and CDR2 YSYEKL. The J segment lost 10 bases and the V segment lost 0 bases, leaving 4 bases of the junction unmatched.

The CDR3, as DNA: TGTGCCAGCAGTGAGTTGACTAGGGGCAATGAGCAGTACTTC. This translates into CASSELTRGNEQYF. The V and J genes are TRBV2 and TRBJ2-7; TRBD2 is a possible D gene (6 bases). The CDR3 covers 14 residues. The germline V and J ends were trimmed by 3 bases and 7 bases, with 16 bases remaining between them. CDR1 and CDR2 from the germline V gene are SNHLY and FYNNEI.

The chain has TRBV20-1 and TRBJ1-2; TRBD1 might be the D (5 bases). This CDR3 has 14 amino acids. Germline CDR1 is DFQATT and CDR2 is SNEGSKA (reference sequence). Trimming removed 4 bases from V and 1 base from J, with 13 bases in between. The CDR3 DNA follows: TGCAGTGCTAATCCGGGACGAAGTAACTATGGCTACACCTTC. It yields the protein CSANPGRSNYGYTF.